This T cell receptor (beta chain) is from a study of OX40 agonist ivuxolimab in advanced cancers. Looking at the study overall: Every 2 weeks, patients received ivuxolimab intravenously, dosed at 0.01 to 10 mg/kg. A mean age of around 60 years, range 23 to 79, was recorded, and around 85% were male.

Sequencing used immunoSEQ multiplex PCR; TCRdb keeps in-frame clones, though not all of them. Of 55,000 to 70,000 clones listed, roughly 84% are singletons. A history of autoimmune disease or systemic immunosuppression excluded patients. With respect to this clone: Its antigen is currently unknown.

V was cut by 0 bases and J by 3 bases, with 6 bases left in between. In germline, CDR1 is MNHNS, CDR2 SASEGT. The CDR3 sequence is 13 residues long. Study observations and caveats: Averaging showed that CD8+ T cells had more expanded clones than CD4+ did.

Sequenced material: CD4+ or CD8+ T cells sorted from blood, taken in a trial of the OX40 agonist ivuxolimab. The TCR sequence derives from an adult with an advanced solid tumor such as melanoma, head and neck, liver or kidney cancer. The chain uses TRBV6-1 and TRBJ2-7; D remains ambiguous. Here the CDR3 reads CASSEASLYEQYF. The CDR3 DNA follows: TGTGCCAGCAGTGAAGCGTCTCTCTACGAGCAGTACTTC.